The next 29 T cell receptor beta chains were all read from a single sample in a study of human T cells and chemical hapten exposure. TCRdb re-derived calls from the RACE reads in MiXCR, one entry per CDR3 protein. In the table there are about 130,000 distinct CDR3 sequences, approximately 9.5% of which are singletons. Described time point: healthy volunteer bleed at 2 weeks. Total RNA came from unfractionated whole blood. Source material: whole blood. The receptors were gathered from a male donor in good health. Some clones in this sample may be carry-over from other donors' samples.

The chain combines TRBV20-1 with TRBJ2-3; D is perhaps TRBD2 (6 bases). Trimming took 3 bases from V and 4 from J, leaving 17 bases between them. The germline gives CDR1 DFQATT, CDR2 SNEGSKA (reference sequence). This CDR3 has 15 amino acids. This chain's CDR3 is CSARPGGIVADTQYF. CDR3 bases: TGCAGTGCTAGGCCAGGCGGGATCGTGGCAGATACGCAGTATTTT.

This clonotype was seen ten or more times. V gene TRBV20-1 combines with J gene TRBJ2-3; 12 bases match TRBD1. The CDR3 is 18 amino acids. With 2 bases clipped from V and 5 bases from J, the junction kept 14 bases outside the gene matches. The germline gives CDR1 DFQATT, CDR2 SNEGSKA (reference sequence). The CDR3 spells CSARPVGGQGASKDTQYF. CDR3 nucleotides: TGCAGTGCTAGACCGGTGGGGGGACAGGGGGCTTCTAAAGATACGCAGTATTTT.

This chain joins TRBV27 and TRBJ2-2, with 10 bases matching TRBD1. Germline V gene sequence: CDR1 MNHEY, CDR2 SMNVEV (reference sequence). The CDR3 has 14 amino acids. The J segment lost 6 bases and the V segment lost 6 bases, leaving 4 bases of the junction unmatched. CDR3 loop: CASRGTGASGELFF. For the CDR3, the DNA is TGTGCCAGCAGGGGGACAGGGGCGTCCGGGGAGCTGTTTTTT.

This clonotype was detected many times. The rearrangement uses TRBV4-1 and TRBJ2-7, with 12 bases that match TRBD2. The V segment lost 2 bases and the J segment 2 bases; nucleotides outside the gene matches: 1. This CDR3 region has 15 residues. Germline V gene sequence: CDR1 MGHRA, CDR2 YSYEKL. CDR3 loop: CASSQSSGRAYEQYF. CDR3 bases: TGCGCCAGCAGCCAATCTAGCGGGAGGGCCTACGAGCAGTACTTC.

This chain connects TRBV29-1 to TRBJ2-6, with D perhaps TRBD1 (5 bases). The V and J ends lost 3 bases and 3 bases respectively, with 9 bases between them. The germline V gene has CDR1 SQVTM and CDR2 ANQGSEA. The CDR3 covers 14 residues. The CDR3 bases are TGCAGCGTTGAGACAGCAGGTGGGGCCAACGTCCTGACTTTC. Translating it yields CSVETAGGANVLTF. Supplemented by reference TRBV29-1 and TRBJ2-6, the full variable domain reads SAVISQKPSRDICQRGTSLTIQCQVDSQVTMMFWYRQQPGQSLTLIATANQGSEATYESGFVIDKFPISRPNLTFSTLTVSNMSPEDSSIYLCSVETAGGANVLTFGAGSRLTVL.

This clonotype has more than one count but fewer than ten. The rearrangement joins TRBV5-1 to TRBJ2-3; 13 positions agree with TRBD2. The ends lost 4 bases at V and 0 bases at J; junction bases unmatched: 8. Germline CDR1 and CDR2: SGHRS and YFSETQ. CDR3 length equals 18 residues. For the CDR3, the DNA is TGCGCCAGCAGCCCAATGGGGACTAGCGGGGTTAGCACAGATACGCAGTATTTT. Translating it yields CASSPMGTSGVSTDTQYF.

In this sample, this clonotype turned up many times. In DNA, the CDR3 is TGTGCCAGCAGCCCGGTATCCTACGAGCAGTACTTC. This sequence encodes CASSPVSYEQYF. The genes are TRBV12-3 or TRBV12-4 and TRBJ2-7; D ambiguous. The CDR3 sequence is 12 residues long. V lost 6 bases to trimming and J lost 1 base, with 7 bases between them.

This clonotype was recorded a few times. The gene calls are TRBV7-2 and TRBJ2-3, with D perhaps TRBD1 or TRBD2 (5 bases each). The CDR3 contains 14 residues. CDR1 and CDR2 (germline): SGHTA, FQGNSA. V dropped 4 bases and J dropped 5 bases, with 13 bases sitting between them. CDR3 coding DNA: TGTGCCAGCAGCTCTGGGGGTACCGGAGATACGCAGTATTTT. Translated, it gives CASSSGGTGDTQYF.

This clonotype was detected ten times or more. The chain recombines TRBV7-9 with TRBJ2-7, with TRBD2 as a possible D gene (6 bases). This CDR3 has 15 amino acids. Germline V lookup: CDR1 SEHNR, CDR2 FQNEAQ (reference sequence). V shed 1 base and J shed 0 bases, with 10 bases lying between them. The CDR3 coding sequence is TGTGCCAGCAGCTTAGGGCAGGGACTCTCCTACGAGCAGTACTTC. Translated, it gives CASSLGQGLSYEQYF.

This clonotype was found many times. The chain couples TRBV12-3 or TRBV12-4 to TRBJ1-1; D ambiguous. Trimming shortened V by 4 bases and J by 0 bases, and 9 bases separated the two germline ends. The CDR3 totals 14 residues. CDR3 nucleotides: TGTGCCAGCAGTTCCCAGGTGCTGAACACTGAAGCTTTCTTT. Its translation is CASSSQVLNTEAFF.

This clonotype was seen only a few times. This sequence joins TRBV12-5 and TRBJ2-5; 12 bases are a match to TRBD1. This CDR3 is built from 16 residues. V trimming: 5 bases; J trimming: 4 bases; junction bases outside the gene matches: 8. Germline V lookup: CDR1 LGHNT, CDR2 FRNRAP. The chain's CDR3 is CASGTSGTGGLETQYF. For the CDR3, the DNA is TGTGCTAGTGGTACCTCCGGGACAGGGGGCTTAGAGACCCAGTACTTC.

On this clonotype itself: This may be a read error, as it is one base from a much larger clone. The chain couples TRBV7-2 to TRBJ1-2, with D possibly being TRBD1 (6 bases). CDR1 is SGHTA and CDR2 is FQGNSA in the germline V gene. CDR3 size: 16 residues. CDR3 sequence reads: CVSSSPGALRGYGYTF. CDR3 coding DNA: TGTGTCAGCAGCTCCCCCGGGGCTCTTAGGGGGTATGGCTACACCTTC.

This clonotype was counted between two and nine times. The chain employs TRBV20-1 and TRBJ1-5; D not certain. This CDR3 is built from 13 residues. Trimming removed 6 bases at V and 4 bases at J, with 13 bases between. Per the germline V gene, CDR1 is DFQATT and CDR2 is SNEGSKA (reference sequence). The CDR3 loop reads CSALAGTNQPQHF. CDR3 in DNA: TGCAGTGCGCTGGCAGGCACAAATCAGCCCCAGCATTTT.

This clonotype turned up a few times. The gene calls are TRBV12-5 and TRBJ1-2, with unresolved D. The V end lost 0 bases, the J end lost 2 bases, and 16 bases lay between the germline ends. The germline gives CDR1 LGHNT, CDR2 FRNRAP. CDR3 length: 17 residues. The CDR3 spells CASGLVHFGRRNYGYTF. CDR3 in DNA: TGTGCTAGTGGTTTGGTACACTTTGGACGGCGAAACTATGGCTACACCTTC.

There are a few counts of this clonotype. This CDR3 reads CASSWRGLAGGDTQYF. For the CDR3, the DNA is TGTGCCAGCAGCTGGAGGGGACTAGCGGGGGGAGATACGCAGTATTTT. The genes are TRBV5-6 and TRBJ2-3; the match to TRBD2 covers 15 bases. The CDR3 has 16 amino acids. The germline V gene has CDR1 SGHDT and CDR2 YYEEEE. The V gene end was trimmed by 3 bases and the J gene end by 5 bases; junction bases not matched to a gene: 4.

Ten or more counts support this clonotype. The chain recombines TRBV10-3 with TRBJ1-1, with D uncertain. V was pared by 3 bases and J by 4 bases, with 15 bases between. Germline assignment: CDR1 ENHRY and CDR2 SYGVKD. The CDR3 has 15 amino acids. The CDR3 DNA follows: TGTGCCATCAGTGACGGCGGAGCTTCGGGCACTGAAGCTTTCTTT. Amino acids: CAISDGGASGTEAFF.

The chain has TRBV7-2 and TRBJ2-7, with D possibly TRBD2 on 6 matching bases. The CDR3 has 14 amino acids. Germline CDR1 and CDR2: SGHTA and FQGNSA. The V and J ends lost 5 bases and 3 bases respectively, with 14 bases between them. CDR3 coding DNA: TGTGCCAGCAGCCCGGGGGTGGGGTACTACGAGCAGTACTTC. Its translation is CASSPGVGYYEQYF.

At least ten counts were recorded for this clonotype. This rearrangement joins TRBV7-6 to TRBJ2-7; tentatively, D is TRBD2 (6 bases). The germline V gene encodes CDR1 SGHVS and CDR2 FNYEAQ. The CDR3 length is 15 residues. Between the trimmed V and J ends, which lost 0 bases and 0 bases, there was a span of 9 bases. The CDR3 protein is CASSLAGTASYEQYF. DNA of the CDR3: TGTGCCAGCAGCTTAGCGGGGACTGCCTCCTACGAGCAGTACTTC. The whole variable domain, remainder taken from reference TRBV7-6 and TRBJ2-7, is GAGVSQSPRYKVTKRGQDVALRCDPISGHVSLYWYRQALGQGPEFLTYFNYEAQQDKSGLPNDRFSAERPEGSISTLTIQRTEQRDSAMYRCASSLAGTASYEQYFGPGTRLTVT.

This clonotype was seen many times. The CDR3 sequence is CASKRGIGIHEQYF. CDR3 DNA sequence: TGTGCCAGCAAAAGGGGGATAGGCATCCACGAGCAGTACTTC. The rearrangement links TRBV3-1 to TRBJ2-7, with D possibly being TRBD1 (6 bases). The CDR3 length is 14 residues. Between the trimmed V and J ends, which lost 7 bases and 5 bases, there was a span of 18 bases. Germline V CDR1 and CDR2: LGHDT, YNNKEL (reference sequence).

This clonotype was counted a few times. V gene TRBV4-3 combines with J gene TRBJ1-6, with D possibly matching TRBD1 (5 bases). This CDR3 comprises 15 residues. V dropped 0 bases and J dropped 5 bases, with 8 bases sitting between them. Germline V gene data show CDR1 as LGHNA and CDR2 as YSLEER. The CDR3 here is CASSQESGNNSPLHF. CDR3 in DNA: TGCGCCAGCAGCCAAGAATCAGGGAATAATTCACCCCTCCACTTT.

This clonotype was seen a handful of times. This chain connects TRBV12-3 or TRBV12-4 to TRBJ2-2, with D perhaps TRBD1 or TRBD2 (5 bases each). The CDR3 spans 14 residues. The ends were cut back, 10 bases at V and 2 bases at J, with 14 bases in the middle. CDR3 in DNA: TGTGCCACCTACCGGGACGCCAACACCGGGGAGCTGTTTTTT. As protein: CATYRDANTGELFF.

This clonotype was counted ten times or more. The rearrangement joins TRBV2 to TRBJ1-2, with D possibly TRBD1 on 6 matching bases. The CDR3 is 15 residues long. Germline CDR1 SNHLY, CDR2 FYNNEI. Trimming pared 3 bases from V and 3 bases from J, leaving 14 bases between. CDR3 nucleotide sequence: TGTGCCAGCAGTGAGGGGGGCTCACGGGACTATGGCTACACCTTC. Protein: CASSEGGSRDYGYTF.

This clonotype was detected a few times. The V gene is TRBV30, the J gene TRBJ2-1; 8 bases map to TRBD2. This CDR3 is built from 14 residues. CDR1 is GTSNPN and CDR2 is SVGIG in the germline V gene (reference sequence). Trimming took 3 bases from V and 5 from J; bases not matched to a gene: 6. The CDR3: CAWRKAGDHNEQFF. The DNA for the CDR3 is TGTGCCTGGAGAAAAGCGGGAGACCACAATGAGCAGTTCTTC.

In this sample, this clonotype turned up a few times. The chain combines TRBV18 with TRBJ1-6; TRBD1 aligns across 10 bases. CDR3 length equals 18 residues. After removal of 2 bases from V and 9 bases from J, the junction contained 13 bases not matched to a gene. Germline CDR1 and CDR2: KGHSH and LQKENI. CDR3 sequence: CASSPLADTGTGASPLHF. CDR3 sequence (DNA): TGTGCCAGCTCACCATTGGCGGATACCGGGACAGGGGCTTCACCCCTCCACTTT.

The genes are TRBV29-1 and TRBJ2-2; the D is unclear. Germline assignment: CDR1 SQVTM and CDR2 ANQGSEA. The V gene lost 4 bases and the J gene lost 2 bases, with 8 bases spanning the gap. The CDR3 length is 13 residues. Written as DNA, the CDR3 is TGCAGCGTTGTGAACAGAAACACCGGGGAGCTGTTTTTT. It yields the protein CSVVNRNTGELFF.

This clonotype showed up just a few times. The chain is built from TRBV2 and TRBJ2-5; 7 nucleotides agree with TRBD2. Trimming removed 4 bases from V and 1 base from J; junction bases left unmatched: 6. There are 15 residues in the CDR3. Germline V gene data show CDR1 as SNHLY and CDR2 as FYNNEI. The CDR3 DNA is TGTGCCAGCAGTGGACCTAGCGGAGCCCAAGAGACCCAGTACTTC. As protein: CASSGPSGAQETQYF.

This clonotype was seen at least ten times. The chain carries TRBV11-1 and TRBJ2-2; 9 nucleotides line up with TRBD1. This CDR3 has 16 amino acids. CDR1 is SGHAT and CDR2 is FQDESV in the germline V gene (reference sequence). J gave up 3 bases and V 5 bases, and 7 bases lay outside the gene matches. The CDR3 here is CASSIYRGRDTGELFF. The CDR3 DNA reads TGTGCCAGCAGCATATACAGGGGGCGCGACACCGGGGAGCTGTTTTTT.

This clonotype was counted a few times. The chain carries TRBV18 and TRBJ2-2; maybe TRBD2 (6 bases). This CDR3 region has 16 residues. Trimming took off 3 bases at V and 2 bases at J, with 13 bases between the two ends. Germline V CDR1 and CDR2: KGHSH, LQKENI. The CDR3 protein is CASSPSGTSNTGELFF. CDR3 bases: TGTGCCAGCTCACCGTCGGGAACTAGCAACACCGGGGAGCTGTTTTTT.

This clonotype turned up a few times. The CDR3: CASSVVGGGPTEAFF. CDR3 coding DNA: TGTGCCAGCAGCGTAGTGGGGGGAGGACCCACTGAAGCTTTCTTT. The chain carries TRBV9 and TRBJ1-1, with D maybe TRBD1 (5 bases). The CDR3 spans 15 residues. Germline V CDR1 and CDR2: SGDLS, YYNGEE. V was cut by 0 bases and J by 4 bases, with 13 bases left in between.